A selection of T cell receptor beta chains follows, all from one sample in a study of T cells in Graves' hyperthyroidism and ophthalmopathy. TCRdb itself ran the multiplex PCR reads through MiXCR, one entry per CDR3 protein. This table has about 570,000 distinct CDR3 sequences, less than 15% appearing once. Sample: blood. The receptors shown here come from a woman between 40 and 50 years old with Graves' hyperthyroidism. Both conserved end residues are part of each CDR3. The D gene is left open where the match is weak. Size values are once, few and many counts, or a class for expanded clones, and some rows have none.

j_gene | len | d_gene | v_gene | abundance | CDR3nt | CDR3aa
TRBJ1-1 | 13 | . | TRBV27 | many | TGTGCCAGCAGCTTACAGGTGAACACTGAAGCTTTCTTT | CASSLQVNTEAFF
TRBJ2-2 | 15 | TRBD2 | TRBV20-1 | many | TGCAGTGCTCGACTAGCGGGAGGTAACACCGGGGAGCTGTTTTTT | CSARLAGGNTGELFF
TRBJ2-2 | 13 | . | TRBV7-3 | many | TGTGCCAGCAGCTCTACTCCGACCGGGGAGCTGTTTTTT | CASSSTPTGELFF
TRBJ2-2 | 14 | . | TRBV6-9 | . | TGTGCCAGCAGTTACGGGGCGGTCACCGGGGAGCTGTTTTTT | CASSYGAVTGELFF
TRBJ2-1 | 19 | TRBD2 | TRBV7-8 | many | TGTGCCAGCAGCATATTGACTAGCGAAGACCCAAGCTCCTACAATGAGCAGTTCTTC | CASSILTSEDPSSYNEQFF
TRBJ2-1 | 17 | TRBD2 | TRBV7-9 | . | TGTGCCAGCAGCCCCCCCCCCCGGGAGGCCTCCTACAATGAGCAGTTCTTC | CASSPPPREASYNEQFF
TRBJ2-2 | 17 | TRBD1 | TRBV12-3/TRBV12-4 | many | TGTGCCAGCAGATACAGGGGAATCGACGTAGGAACCGGGGAGCTGTTTTTT | CASRYRGIDVGTGELFF
TRBJ2-5 | 16 | TRBD2 | TRBV27 | many | TGTGCCAGCAGCCGTAATATAGCGGGAGCCCAAGAGACCCAGTACTTC | CASSRNIAGAQETQYF
TRBJ1-3 | 12 | . | TRBV3-1 | many | TGTGCCAGCAGCCCGGCGGGAGGCACCATATATTTT | CASSPAGGTIYF
TRBJ1-2 | 12 | . | TRBV19 | . | TGTGCCAGTAGTTGGGGAAAGAATGGCTACACCTTC | CASSWGKNGYTF
TRBJ2-2 | 16 | . | TRBV18 | . | TGTGCCAGCTCACCAGTTCCGATTGCGAACACCGGGGAGCTGTTTTTT | CASSPVPIANTGELFF
TRBJ2-1 | 15 | . | TRBV3-1 | . | TGTGCCAGCAGCCCCAAGGTCAGCTCCTACAATGAGCAGTTCTTC | CASSPKVSSYNEQFF
TRBJ1-2 | 13 | . | TRBV30 | many | TGTGCCTGGAGGGGTGGATTCGCCTATGGCTACACCTTC | CAWRGGFAYGYTF
TRBJ1-2 | 15 | . | TRBV28 | many | TGTGCCAGCAGTTTACCTCTACAGGTGGTCTATGGCTACACCTTC | CASSLPLQVVYGYTF
TRBJ2-7 | 14 | TRBD2 | TRBV28 | many | TGTGCCAGCAGGGTGACTAGCGGGAGGAACGAGCAGTACTTC | CASRVTSGRNEQYF
TRBJ1-2 | 14 | TRBD1 | TRBV5-1 | many | TGCGCCAGCAGCCTGGGACAGGGGAAAGATGGCTACACCTTC | CASSLGQGKDGYTF
TRBJ2-3 | 15 | . | TRBV9 | . | TGTGCCAGCAGCGCCGAGGAGGGCGGGACAGATACGCAGTATTTT | CASSAEEGGTDTQYF
TRBJ2-6 | 14 | . | TRBV20-1 | . | TGCAGTGCTAGGCGGGCAAGTGGGGCCAACGTCCTGACTTTC | CSARRASGANVLTF
TRBJ2-3 | 13 | . | TRBV29-1 | few | TGCAGCGTTCTCGCCTCTAGCACAGATACGCAGTATTTT | CSVLASSTDTQYF
TRBJ2-7 | 13 | TRBD2 | TRBV30 | . | TGTGCCTGGAACCGGGGGGTCTTATACGAGCAGTACTTC | CAWNRGVLYEQYF
TRBJ2-7 | 15 | TRBD2 | TRBV5-1 | . | TGCGCCAGCAGCATGGGGACTAGCGTCTCCTACGAGCAGTACTTC | CASSMGTSVSYEQYF
TRBJ2-7 | 18 | TRBD2 | TRBV28 | . | TGTGCCAGCAGTTTTGTCTTGGGACTAGCGGGAGGGAGCTACGAGCAGTACTTC | CASSFVLGLAGGSYEQYF
TRBJ2-1 | 15 | TRBD2 | TRBV5-1 | many | TGCGCCAGCAGCTTGGAGCGGGAGCGGGGCAATGAGCAGTTCTTC | CASSLERERGNEQFF
TRBJ2-5 | 13 | . | TRBV28 | many | TGTGCCAGCAGTTTTTTCCTAGGCGAGACCCAGTACTTC | CASSFFLGETQYF
TRBJ2-5 | 16 | TRBD2 | TRBV20-1 | many | TGCAGTGCTAGAGATCTTCTAGCGGGAGACGGAGAGACCCAGTACTTC | CSARDLLAGDGETQYF
TRBJ2-1 | 12 | . | TRBV28 | many | TGTGCCAGCACAAAACTCGTCGGTGAGCAGTTCTTC | CASTKLVGEQFF
TRBJ1-1 | 14 | TRBD1 | TRBV12-3/TRBV12-4 | once | TGTGCCAGCAGTTTTACAGGGGGATCCACTGAAGCTTTCTTT | CASSFTGGSTEAFF
TRBJ1-1 | 11 | . | TRBV28 | . | TGTGCCAGCAGTTTTAATTTGAAGGCTTTCTTT | CASSFNLKAFF
TRBJ2-1 | 11 | . | TRBV20-1 | . | TGCAGTGCTATGCCCGACAATGAGCAGTTCTTC | CSAMPDNEQFF
TRBJ2-7 | 15 | . | TRBV5-1 | many | TGCGCCAGCAGCAATCAGGGCCAAGGCTCCTACGAGCAGTACTTC | CASSNQGQGSYEQYF
TRBJ2-1 | 15 | . | TRBV6-1 | many | TGTGCCACCTGGAAGGGGGGGATAAGATACAATGAGCAGTTCTTC | CATWKGGIRYNEQFF
TRBJ2-7 | 13 | . | TRBV27 | . | TGTGCCAGCGGGGCGGGTAGCTCCTACGAGCAGTACTTC | CASGAGSSYEQYF
TRBJ2-5 | 18 | TRBD2 | TRBV29-1 | . | TGCAGCGTTGAAGAGGCTAGCGGGAGCTCCCACGCCCAAGAGACCCAGTACTTC | CSVEEASGSSHAQETQYF
TRBJ1-2 | 15 | TRBD1 | TRBV12-3/TRBV12-4 | many | TGTGCCAGCAGTTTAGGGACAGGGCGGCTCTATGGCTACACCTTC | CASSLGTGRLYGYTF
TRBJ2-1 | 16 | TRBD2 | TRBV6-5 | . | TGTGCCAGCAGTTATGCGCGGGGGACTGCGCTCCATGAGCAGTTCTTC | CASSYARGTALHEQFF
TRBJ2-1 | 19 | TRBD2 | TRBV28 | many | TGTGCCAGCATACGGCCGGGCTACCAAAGCGGGAGCCATTACAATGAGCAGTTCTTC | CASIRPGYQSGSHYNEQFF
TRBJ2-6 | 16 | TRBD1 | TRBV24-1 | few | TGTGCCACCGCAGGACAGGGGAAAAGTGGGGCCAACGTCCTGACTTTC | CATAGQGKSGANVLTF
TRBJ1-2 | 14 | TRBD1 | TRBV27 | many | TGTGCCAGCAGTCCGGGACAGGGGCTAAGGGGCTACACCTTC | CASSPGQGLRGYTF
TRBJ1-1 | 12 | . | TRBV10-3 | few | TGTGCCATCAGTGAAGTAGGCACTGAAGCTTTCTTT | CAISEVGTEAFF
TRBJ1-2 | 14 | . | TRBV18 | . | TGTGCCGGCTCACCACCGGGGGCGAGCTATGGCTACACCTTC | CAGSPPGASYGYTF
TRBJ2-2 | 13 | . | TRBV20-1 | many | TGCAGTGCTAGGAACCCCGGGACCGGGGAGCTGTTTTTT | CSARNPGTGELFF
TRBJ2-1 | 14 | TRBD2 | TRBV6-2/TRBV6-3 | many | TGTGCCAGCAGACCGGGACTATCCTACAATGAGCAGTTCTTC | CASRPGLSYNEQFF
TRBJ2-3 | 14 | . | TRBV12-3/TRBV12-4 | many | TGTGCCAGCAGCCTCGCGTATACCCCAGATACGCAGTATTTT | CASSLAYTPDTQYF
TRBJ2-1 | 19 | TRBD2 | TRBV2 | many | TGTGCCAGCAGTCAAAGCCCCGGGACTAGCGGGAGCTCCTACAATGAGCAGTTCTTC | CASSQSPGTSGSSYNEQFF
TRBJ2-7 | 15 | TRBD2 | TRBV12-3/TRBV12-4 | . | TGTGCCAGCAGTTCTAGCGGGAGGGCCCTCTGGGAGCAGTACTTC | CASSSSGRALWEQYF
TRBJ2-3 | 16 | TRBD2 | TRBV7-3 | . | TGTGCCAGCAGCTCGGCGACTAGCGGTAGCACAGATACGCAGTATTTT | CASSSATSGSTDTQYF
TRBJ2-5 | 18 | TRBD2 | TRBV6-1 | . | TGTGCCAGCAGGGGCCCGGGACTAGCGGGAGGGTACCAAGAGACCCAGTACTTC | CASRGPGLAGGYQETQYF
TRBJ2-7 | 16 | . | TRBV28 | many | TGTGCCAGCAGTTTACAAGGGGGGGGGGTGGGCTACGAGCAGTACTTC | CASSLQGGGVGYEQYF
TRBJ1-6 | 18 | . | TRBV9 | . | TGTGCCAGCCTGCCAAGGACAGTTTTTTACTCCTATAATTCACCCCTCCACTTT | CASLPRTVFYSYNSPLHF
TRBJ2-1 | 15 | . | TRBV2 | many | TGTGCCAGCAAGGGCGTGCTGGGATCCTACAATGAGCAGTTCTTC | CASKGVLGSYNEQFF
TRBJ1-1 | 15 | . | TRBV3-1 | many | TGTGCCAGCAGCCAATCGGGGACCAGCCAGGTCGAAGCTTTCTTT | CASSQSGTSQVEAFF
TRBJ2-7 | 16 | TRBD1 | TRBV3-1 | many | TGTGCCAGCAGCCAAGAGCTAAGGACAGGTCCCTACGAGCAGTACTTC | CASSQELRTGPYEQYF
TRBJ1-1 | 15 | . | TRBV30 | many | TGTGCCTGGAATCCTACAGGGCGCCTTAACACTGAAGCTTTCTTT | CAWNPTGRLNTEAFF
TRBJ2-5 | 14 | TRBD1 | TRBV10-3 | many | TGTGCCATCAGTGACCCCAGACAGGGTGAGACCCAGTACTTC | CAISDPRQGETQYF
TRBJ1-1 | 13 | . | TRBV27 | many | TGTGCCAGCAGATCAGGGTGGAACACTGAAGCTTTCTTT | CASRSGWNTEAFF